This T cell receptor (beta chain) was sequenced in a study of cytomegalovirus exposure and HLA in healthy donors. Across the study: Of 300 to 450 genotyped donors, roughly 86% clustered with self-reported Caucasian donors. Findings and limits, study-wide: TCR sequences were mostly rare, though some public TCRs occurred in many donors. In a later analysis, donors in an Asian-associated ancestry cluster reportedly had fewer N-insertions in productive TCRs than the cohort mean.

Use of 60 Vbeta and 13 Jbeta primers characterized the PCR. The method was immunoSEQ multiplex PCR; TCRdb's version includes in-frame clones alone and lacks a portion of them. The data contain under 200,000 clones, approximately 83% of them seen just once; the ten biggest clones take up about a tenth. Regarding this clone: The antigen is undetermined.

All donors participated as healthy donors of bone marrow. CDR1 is LNHDA, CDR2 SQIVND, per germline (reference sequence). This CDR3 has 13 amino acids. V lost 8 bases and J 3 bases, leaving 14 bases between the germline ends. The TCR sequence derives from a young man in good health and CMV-seropositive. The sequencing sample was made of PBMCs. V and J are TRBV19 and TRBJ2-7, with a tentative D call TRBD2 (5 bases). The CDR3 reads CASRSGGNYEQYF. In DNA form, the CDR3 reads TGTGCCAGTCGGAGCGGAGGTAACTACGAGCAGTACTTC.